The rows below give T cell receptor beta chains drawn from one sample of a study of control samples from healthy donors and cancer patients. The assay was immunoSEQ multiplex PCR, and TCRdb's table has in-frame clones only and misses some. The table lists under 150,000 clones, about 85% of them singletons. Sequenced: blood. Every receptor here comes from a woman between 25 and 40 years old in good health. The CDR3 runs from the conserved cysteine through the conserved F or W. The D gene is left open where the match is weak. Where a row states a size, it is once, few, many or the class of an expanded clone; other rows omit it.

clone size	J gene	V gene	D gene	CDR3 protein	CDR3 DNA
.	TRBJ2-7	TRBV29-1	TRBD2	CSVEGASGRFHEQYF	TGCAGCGTTGAAGGAGCTAGCGGGAGGTTCCACGAGCAGTACTTC
once	TRBJ1-2	TRBV12-3/TRBV12-4	.	CASSFNYGYTF	TGTGCCAGCAGTTTCAACTATGGCTACACCTTC
once	TRBJ1-5	TRBV19	.	CASSIAPGQPQHF	TGTGCCAGTAGTATTGCCCCGGGGCAGCCCCAGCATTTT
.	TRBJ1-1	TRBV5-5	.	CASSFSLDTEAFF	TGTGCCAGCAGCTTCTCCCTCGACACTGAAGCTTTCTTT
.	TRBJ1-2	TRBV3-1/TRBV3-2	TRBD1	CASSEGQGASYTF	TGTGCCAGCAGCGAGGGACAGGGGGCTAGCTACACCTTC
.	TRBJ2-3	TRBV2	TRBD2	CASSGLAGGLVTDTQYF	TGTGCCAGCAGCGGACTAGCGGGAGGTCTGGTCACAGATACGCAGTATTTT
.	TRBJ2-3	TRBV6-5	TRBD2	CASSYGTERGTDTQYF	TGTGCCAGCAGTTACGGGACTGAGCGGGGTACAGATACGCAGTATTTT
.	TRBJ2-1	TRBV7-2	TRBD2	CASSVGTSEFNEQFF	TGTGCCAGCAGCGTGGGGACTAGCGAATTCAATGAGCAGTTCTTC
.	TRBJ1-6	TRBV15	.	CATSRDSSPLHF	TGTGCCACCAGCAGAGATAGTTCACCCCTCCACTTT
.	TRBJ2-7	TRBV6-5	TRBD2	CASTRLAESYEQYF	TGTGCCAGCACCCGACTAGCGGAGTCCTACGAGCAGTACTTC
.	TRBJ1-3	TRBV4-2	.	CASSQDTDLWDRGNSGNTIYF	TGTGCCAGCAGCCAAGATACGGATTTGTGGGACCGAGGGAACTCTGGAAACACCATATATTTT
.	TRBJ1-4	TRBV2	.	CASSDSTTNEKLFF	TGTGCCAGCAGTGACAGCACAACTAATGAAAAACTGTTTTTT
few	TRBJ2-7	TRBV7-9	TRBD2	CASSLQTGGSEQYF	TGTGCCAGCAGCTTGCAAACCGGGGGGTCCGAGCAGTACTTC
.	TRBJ2-7	TRBV6-5	TRBD1	CASSATGGAYEQYF	TGTGCCAGCAGCGCGACAGGGGGGGCCTACGAGCAGTACTTC
.	TRBJ1-1	TRBV24-1	TRBD1	CVADRTNTEAFF	TGTGTCGCGGACAGGACGAACACTGAAGCTTTCTTT
.	TRBJ2-7	TRBV7-2	.	CASTLSYEQYF	TGTGCCAGCACCCTCTCCTACGAGCAGTACTTC
few	TRBJ1-1	TRBV30	.	CAWMASRVTEAFF	TGTGCCTGGATGGCGAGCAGGGTCACTGAAGCTTTCTTT
.	TRBJ1-1	TRBV30	TRBD1	CAWSAGGTNTEAFF	TGTGCCTGGAGTGCAGGGGGCACGAACACTGAAGCTTTCTTT
.	TRBJ2-5	TRBV19	.	CASSYGRSRGETQYF	TGTGCCAGTAGCTATGGGAGATCCCGAGGGGAGACCCAGTACTTC
.	TRBJ2-2	TRBV18	.	CASSPPPGSTGELFF	TGTGCCAGCTCACCCCCCCCGGGCTCAACCGGGGAGCTGTTTTTT
.	TRBJ1-5	TRBV16	TRBD1	CASSLGQDNQPQHF	TGTGCCAGCAGCCTGGGACAGGACAATCAGCCCCAGCATTTT
.	TRBJ2-3	TRBV6-5	TRBD2	CASSLRGGYTDTQYF	TGTGCCAGCAGTCTTCGGGGGGGGTACACAGATACGCAGTATTTT
.	TRBJ1-4	TRBV12-3/TRBV12-4	.	CASSFKGKLFF	TGTGCCAGCAGTTTTAAAGGAAAACTGTTTTTT
.	TRBJ2-1	TRBV7-6	.	CASSLRGTGDNEQFF	TGTGCCAGCAGCTTACGCGGGACGGGCGATAATGAGCAGTTCTTC
.	TRBJ1-3	TRBV2	.	CASSEYGRAGNTIYF	TGTGCCAGCAGTGAATATGGCAGGGCAGGAAACACCATATATTTT
.	TRBJ2-7	TRBV19	TRBD2	CASSAGLAGDLYEQYF	TGTGCCAGTAGTGCGGGACTAGCGGGAGATCTATACGAGCAGTACTTC
.	TRBJ2-5	TRBV9	.	CASKPGLRASETQYF	TGTGCCAGCAAACCCGGACTGCGGGCTAGTGAGACCCAGTACTTC
.	TRBJ1-2	TRBV5-1	.	CASSPRTDTSMGYTF	TGCGCCAGCAGCCCTCGGACGGATACCTCTATGGGGTACACCTTC
.	TRBJ2-7	TRBV19	TRBD1	CASRPTGVYEQYF	TGTGCCAGTAGACCGACAGGGGTCTACGAGCAGTACTTC
.	TRBJ1-5	TRBV7-9	.	CASSQTRDQPQHF	TGTGCCAGCAGCCAAACTAGGGACCAGCCCCAGCATTTT
.	TRBJ2-3	TRBV2	TRBD2	CASSVGVAGPDTQYF	TGTGCCAGCAGTGTAGGGGTAGCGGGCCCAGATACGCAGTATTTT
.	TRBJ2-3	TRBV7-9	TRBD2	CASSLAVRAGLETQYF	TGTGCCAGCAGCTTAGCGGTTAGAGCGGGACTTGAGACGCAGTATTTT
.	TRBJ1-5	TRBV2	.	CASSPGMSNQPQHF	TGTGCCAGCAGCCCGGGTATGAGCAATCAGCCCCAGCATTTT
.	TRBJ2-7	TRBV12-3/TRBV12-4	.	CASSLVLSYEQYF	TGTGCCAGCAGTTTAGTCTTATCCTACGAGCAGTACTTC
.	TRBJ2-7	TRBV29-1	.	CSVGTYEQYF	TGCAGCGTCGGGACCTACGAGCAGTACTTC
once	TRBJ2-2	TRBV15	TRBD2	CATSRELAGANTGELFF	TGTGCCACCAGCAGAGAATTGGCGGGGGCGAACACCGGGGAGCTGTTTTTT
.	TRBJ1-3	TRBV2	.	CASRERVPGNTIYF	TGTGCCAGCAGGGAGAGGGTTCCTGGAAACACCATATATTTT
.	TRBJ2-7	TRBV6-6	TRBD2	CASSPSGKLYEQYF	TGTGCCAGCAGTCCTAGCGGGAAACTCTACGAGCAGTACTTC
.	TRBJ2-7	TRBV7-9	TRBD2	CASSSAAGEEQYF	TGTGCCAGCAGCTCGGCAGCGGGAGAAGAGCAGTACTTC
.	TRBJ1-6	TRBV25-1	TRBD1	CASSYRGRVSPLHF	TGTGCCAGCAGCTACAGGGGGAGAGTTTCACCCCTCCACTTT
.	TRBJ1-2	TRBV6-5	.	CASSYGAQSSGYTF	TGTGCCAGCAGTTACGGGGCCCAATCGAGCGGCTACACCTTC
.	TRBJ1-1	TRBV29-1	TRBD1	CSVVAGGGTEAFF	TGCAGCGTTGTGGCAGGGGGGGGCACTGAAGCTTTCTTT
.	TRBJ2-3	TRBV14	.	CASSQGTITWDTQYF	TGTGCCAGCAGCCAAGGGACGATCACATGGGATACGCAGTATTTT
.	TRBJ1-1	TRBV30	.	CAWSPGTLNTEAFF	TGTGCCTGGTCCCCCGGGACATTGAACACTGAAGCTTTCTTT